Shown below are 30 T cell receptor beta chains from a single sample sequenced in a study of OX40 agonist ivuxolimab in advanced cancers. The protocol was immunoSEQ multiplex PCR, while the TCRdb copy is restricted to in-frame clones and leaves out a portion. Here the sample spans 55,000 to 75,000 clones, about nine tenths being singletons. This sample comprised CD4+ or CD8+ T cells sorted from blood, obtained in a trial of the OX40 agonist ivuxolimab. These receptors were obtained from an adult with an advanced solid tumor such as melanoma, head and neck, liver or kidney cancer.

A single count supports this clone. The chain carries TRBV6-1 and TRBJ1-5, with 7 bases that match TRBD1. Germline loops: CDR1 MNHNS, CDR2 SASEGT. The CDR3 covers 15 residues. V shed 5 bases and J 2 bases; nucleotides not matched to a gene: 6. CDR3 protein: CASSPGTVGNQPQHF. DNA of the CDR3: TGTGCCAGCAGTCCCGGGACAGTGGGCAATCAGCCCCAGCATTTT.

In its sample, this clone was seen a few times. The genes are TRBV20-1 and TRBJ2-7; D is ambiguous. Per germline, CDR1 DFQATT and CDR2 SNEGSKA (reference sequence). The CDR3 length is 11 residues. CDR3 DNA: TGCAGCGCACACCTTAACTACGAGCAGTACTTC. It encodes CSAHLNYEQYF.

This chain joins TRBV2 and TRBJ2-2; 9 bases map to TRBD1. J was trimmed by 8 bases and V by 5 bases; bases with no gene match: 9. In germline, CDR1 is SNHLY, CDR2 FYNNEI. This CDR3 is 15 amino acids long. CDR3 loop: CASSRDRDSFGELFF. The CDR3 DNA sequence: TGTGCCAGCAGTCGGGACAGGGACTCATTTGGGGAGCTGTTTTTT.

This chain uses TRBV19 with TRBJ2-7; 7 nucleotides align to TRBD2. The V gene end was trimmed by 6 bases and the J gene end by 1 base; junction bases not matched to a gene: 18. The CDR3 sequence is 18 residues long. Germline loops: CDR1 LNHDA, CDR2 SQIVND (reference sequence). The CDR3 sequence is CASRILPLLAYESYEQYF. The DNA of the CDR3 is TGTGCCAGTAGGATCCTTCCTTTACTAGCGTATGAATCCTACGAGCAGTACTTC.

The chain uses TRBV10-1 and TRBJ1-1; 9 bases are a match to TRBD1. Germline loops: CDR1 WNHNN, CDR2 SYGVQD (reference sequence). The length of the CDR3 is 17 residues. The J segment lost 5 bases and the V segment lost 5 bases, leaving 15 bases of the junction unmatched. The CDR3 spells CASSPGQGIFSSTEAFF. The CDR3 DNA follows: TGCGCCAGCAGTCCCGGACAGGGGATTTTCAGCTCAACTGAAGCTTTCTTT.

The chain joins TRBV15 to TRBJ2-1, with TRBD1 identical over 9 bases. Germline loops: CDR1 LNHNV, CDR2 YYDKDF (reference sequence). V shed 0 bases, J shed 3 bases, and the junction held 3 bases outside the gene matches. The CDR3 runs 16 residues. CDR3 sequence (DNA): TGTGCCACCAGCAGAGAGGACAGGGGTCACTACAATGAGCAGTTCTTC. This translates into CATSREDRGHYNEQFF.

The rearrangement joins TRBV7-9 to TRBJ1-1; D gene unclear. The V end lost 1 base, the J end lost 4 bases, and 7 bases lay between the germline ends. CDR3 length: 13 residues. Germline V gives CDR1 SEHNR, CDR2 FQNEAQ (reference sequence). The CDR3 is CASSLEEGTEAFF. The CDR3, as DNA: TGTGCCAGCAGCTTAGAGGAAGGCACTGAAGCTTTCTTT. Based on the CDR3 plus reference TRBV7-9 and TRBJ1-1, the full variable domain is DTGVSQNPRHKITKRGQNVTFRCDPISEHNRLYWYRQTLGQGPEFLTYFQNEAQLEKSRLLSDRFSAERPKGSFSTLEIQRTEQGDSAMYLCASSLEEGTEAFFGQGTRLTVV.

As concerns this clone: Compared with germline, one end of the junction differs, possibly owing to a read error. This CDR3 reads CASSLNVDTGELFF. The CDR3 DNA sequence: TGTGCTAGCAGCTTAAACGTCGACACCGGGGAGCTGTTTTTT. This rearrangement joins TRBV7-7 to TRBJ2-2, with D unclear. From germline, CDR1 is SSHAT and CDR2 FNYEAQ (reference sequence). The CDR3 consists of 14 residues.

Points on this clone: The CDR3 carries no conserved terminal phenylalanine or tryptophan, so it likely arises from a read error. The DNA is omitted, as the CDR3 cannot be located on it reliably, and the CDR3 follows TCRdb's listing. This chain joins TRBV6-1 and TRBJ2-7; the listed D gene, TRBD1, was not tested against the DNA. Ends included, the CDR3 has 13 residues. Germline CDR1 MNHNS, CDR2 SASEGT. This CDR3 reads CASSAVYGATAQI.

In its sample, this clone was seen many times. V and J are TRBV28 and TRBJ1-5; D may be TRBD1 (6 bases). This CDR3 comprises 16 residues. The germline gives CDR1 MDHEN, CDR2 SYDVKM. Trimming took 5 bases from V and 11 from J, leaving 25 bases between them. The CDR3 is CASSPLTGRGGGAQHF. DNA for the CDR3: TGTGCCAGCAGTCCCCTGACAGGTAGGGGAGGGGGGGCCCAGCATTTT. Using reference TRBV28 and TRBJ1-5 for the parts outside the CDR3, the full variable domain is DVKVTQSSRYLVKRTGEKVFLECVQDMDHENMFWYRQDPGLGLRLIYFSYDVKMKEKGDIPEGYSVSREKKERFSLILESASTNQTSMYLCASSPLTGRGGGAQHFGDGTRLSIL.

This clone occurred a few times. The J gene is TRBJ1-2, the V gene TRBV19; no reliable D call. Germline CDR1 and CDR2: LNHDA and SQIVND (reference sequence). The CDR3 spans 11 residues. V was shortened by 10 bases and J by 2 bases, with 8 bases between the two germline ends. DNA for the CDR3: TGTGCCACCCTCCGGAACTATGGCTACACCTTC. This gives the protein CATLRNYGYTF.

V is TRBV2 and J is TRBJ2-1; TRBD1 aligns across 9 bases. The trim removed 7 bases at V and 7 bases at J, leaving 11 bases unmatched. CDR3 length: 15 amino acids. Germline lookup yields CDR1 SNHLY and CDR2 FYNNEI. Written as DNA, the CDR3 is TGTGCCAGCATCCAAAGCCGGGACAGGGTGAATGAGCAGTTCTTC. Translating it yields CASIQSRDRVNEQFF.

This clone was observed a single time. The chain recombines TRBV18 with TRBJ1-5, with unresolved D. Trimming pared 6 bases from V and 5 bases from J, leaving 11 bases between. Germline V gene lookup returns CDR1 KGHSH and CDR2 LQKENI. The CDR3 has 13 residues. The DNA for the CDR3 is TGTGCCAGCTCTCCTGGCCCGGATCAGCCCCAGCATTTT. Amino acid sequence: CASSPGPDQPQHF.

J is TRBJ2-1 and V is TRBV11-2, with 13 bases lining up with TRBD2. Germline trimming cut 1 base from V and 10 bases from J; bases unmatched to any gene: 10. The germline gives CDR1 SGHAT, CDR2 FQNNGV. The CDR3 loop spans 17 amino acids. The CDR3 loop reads CASSLGTSGSAYGEQFF. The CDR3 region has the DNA TGTGCCAGCAGCTTAGGGACTAGCGGGAGTGCTTATGGAGAGCAGTTCTTC. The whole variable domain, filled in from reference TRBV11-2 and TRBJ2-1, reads EAGVAQSPRYKIIEKRQSVAFWCNPISGHATLYWYQQILGQGPKLLIQFQNNGVVDDSQLPKDRFSAERLKGVDSTLKIQPAKLEDSAVYLCASSLGTSGSAYGEQFFGPGTRLTVL.

In nucleotides, the CDR3 is TGTGCCAGCAGTTACTCGGGACAGAACTATGGCTACACCTTC. This gives the protein CASSYSGQNYGYTF. This chain uses TRBV6-5 with TRBJ1-2; TRBD1 matches at 7 bases. The CDR3 spans 14 residues. The germline gives CDR1 MNHEY, CDR2 SVGAGI. Trimming at V came to 0 bases and at J to 2 bases, leaving 0 bases not matched to a gene.

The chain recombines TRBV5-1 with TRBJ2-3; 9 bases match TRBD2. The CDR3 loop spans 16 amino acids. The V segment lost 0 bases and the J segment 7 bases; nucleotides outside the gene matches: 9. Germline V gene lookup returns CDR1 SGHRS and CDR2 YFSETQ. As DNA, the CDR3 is TGCGCCAGCAGCTTGGGTAGCGGGAGAATGACGAATACGCAGTATTTT. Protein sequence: CASSLGSGRMTNTQYF.

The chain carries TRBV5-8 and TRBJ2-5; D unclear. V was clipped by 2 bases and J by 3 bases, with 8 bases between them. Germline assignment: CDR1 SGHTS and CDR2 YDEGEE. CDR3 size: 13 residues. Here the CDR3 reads CASSFQRKETQYF. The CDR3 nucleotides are TGTGCCAGCAGCTTTCAGAGGAAAGAGACCCAGTACTTC. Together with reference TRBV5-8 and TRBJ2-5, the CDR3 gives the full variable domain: EAGVTQSPTHLIKTRGQQATLRCSPISGHTSVYWYQQALGLGLQFLLWYDEGEERNRGNFPPRFSGRQFPNYSSELNVNALELEDSALYLCASSFQRKETQYFGPGTRLLVL.

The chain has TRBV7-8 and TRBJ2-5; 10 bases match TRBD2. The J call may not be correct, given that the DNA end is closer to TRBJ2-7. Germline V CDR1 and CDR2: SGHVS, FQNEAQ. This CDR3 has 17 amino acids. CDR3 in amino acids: CASSLAPRTSGYHEQYF. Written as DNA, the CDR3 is TGTGCCAGCAGCTTAGCACCCAGGACTAGCGGCTACCACGAGCAGTACTTC.

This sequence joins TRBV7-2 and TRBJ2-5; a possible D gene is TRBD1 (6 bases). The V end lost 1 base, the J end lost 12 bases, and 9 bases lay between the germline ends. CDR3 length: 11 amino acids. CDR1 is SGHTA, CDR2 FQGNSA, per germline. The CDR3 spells CASSLGAGEYF. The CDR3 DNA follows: TGTGCCAGCAGCTTAGGGGCAGGGGAGTACTTC. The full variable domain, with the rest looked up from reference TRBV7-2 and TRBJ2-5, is GAGVSQSPSNKVTEKGKDVELRCDPISGHTALYWYRQSLGQGLEFLIYFQGNSAPDKSGLPSDRFSAERTGGSVSTLTIQRTQQEDSAVYLCASSLGAGEYFGPGTRLLVL.

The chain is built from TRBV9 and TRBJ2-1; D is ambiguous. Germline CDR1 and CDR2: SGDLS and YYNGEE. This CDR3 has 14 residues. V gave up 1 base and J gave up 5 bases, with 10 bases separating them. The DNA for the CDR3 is TGTGCCAGCAGCGTAAACCCGTGGGACAATGAGCAGTTCTTC. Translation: CASSVNPWDNEQFF.

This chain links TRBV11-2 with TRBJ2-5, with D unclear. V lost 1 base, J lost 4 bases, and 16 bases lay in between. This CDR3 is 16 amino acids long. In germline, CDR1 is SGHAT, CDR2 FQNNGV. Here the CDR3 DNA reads TGTGCCAGCAGCTTAGGGTATGTGGAACTTCGAGAGACCCAGTACTTC. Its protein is CASSLGYVELRETQYF.

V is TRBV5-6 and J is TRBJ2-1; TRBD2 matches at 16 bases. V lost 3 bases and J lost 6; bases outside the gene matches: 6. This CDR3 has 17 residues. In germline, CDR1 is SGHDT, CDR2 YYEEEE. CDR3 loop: CASSWGTSGRALNEQFF. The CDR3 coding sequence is TGTGCCAGCAGCTGGGGGACTAGCGGGAGGGCCCTCAATGAGCAGTTCTTC.

CDR3 region: CASSWWGTASQETQYF. CDR3 sequence (DNA): TGTGCCAGCAGCTGGTGGGGGACAGCGAGCCAAGAGACCCAGTACTTC. This rearrangement joins TRBV7-2 to TRBJ2-5; TRBD1 aligns across 7 bases. The ends lost 4 bases at V and 1 base at J; junction bases unmatched: 9. Germline V gene sequence: CDR1 SGHTA, CDR2 FQGNSA. The length of the CDR3 is 16 residues.

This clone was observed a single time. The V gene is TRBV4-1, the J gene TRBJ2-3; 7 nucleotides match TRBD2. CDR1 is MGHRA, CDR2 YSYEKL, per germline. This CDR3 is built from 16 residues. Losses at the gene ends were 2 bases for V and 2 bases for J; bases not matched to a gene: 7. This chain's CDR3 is CASSQLWEGSTDTQYF. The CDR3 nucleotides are TGCGCCAGCAGCCAATTATGGGAGGGGTCCACAGATACGCAGTATTTT.

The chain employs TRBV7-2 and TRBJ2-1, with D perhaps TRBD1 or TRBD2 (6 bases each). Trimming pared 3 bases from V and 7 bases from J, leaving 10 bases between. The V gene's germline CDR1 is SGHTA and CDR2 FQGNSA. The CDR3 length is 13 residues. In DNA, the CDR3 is TGTGCCAGCAGCTTTACAGGGAGGAATGAGCAGTTCTTC. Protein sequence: CASSFTGRNEQFF.

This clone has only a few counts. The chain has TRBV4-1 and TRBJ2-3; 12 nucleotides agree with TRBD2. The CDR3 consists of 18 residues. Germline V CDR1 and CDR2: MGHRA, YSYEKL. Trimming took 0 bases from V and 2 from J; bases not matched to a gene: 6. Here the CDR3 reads CASSQEALAGGNTDTQYF. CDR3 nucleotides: TGCGCCAGCAGCCAAGAGGCCCTAGCGGGAGGGAACACAGATACGCAGTATTTT.

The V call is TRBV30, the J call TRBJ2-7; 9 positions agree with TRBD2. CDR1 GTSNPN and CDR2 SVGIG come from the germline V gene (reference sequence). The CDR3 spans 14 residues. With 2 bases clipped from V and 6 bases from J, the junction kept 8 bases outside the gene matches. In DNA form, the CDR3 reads TGTGCCTGGAGTATTAGCGGGAGTTGGGGCGAGCAGTACTTC. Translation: CAWSISGSWGEQYF. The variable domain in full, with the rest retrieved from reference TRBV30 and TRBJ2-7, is SQTIHQWPATLVQPVGSPLSLECTVEGTSNPNLYWYRQAAGRGLQLLFYSVGIGQISSEVPQNLSASRPQDRQFILSSKKLLLSDSGFYLCAWSISGSWGEQYFGPGTRLTVT.

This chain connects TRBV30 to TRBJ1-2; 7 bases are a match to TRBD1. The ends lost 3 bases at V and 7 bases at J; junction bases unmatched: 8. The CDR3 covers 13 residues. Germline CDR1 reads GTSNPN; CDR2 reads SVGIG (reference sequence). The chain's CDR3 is CAWRSTGVIGYTF. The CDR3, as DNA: TGTGCCTGGAGGTCTACAGGGGTTATTGGCTACACCTTC.

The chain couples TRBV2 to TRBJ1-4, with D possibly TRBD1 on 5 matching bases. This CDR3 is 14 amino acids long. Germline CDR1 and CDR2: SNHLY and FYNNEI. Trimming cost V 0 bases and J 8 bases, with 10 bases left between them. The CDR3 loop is CASSEAVGGEKLFF. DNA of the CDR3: TGTGCCAGCAGTGAAGCAGTCGGGGGGGAAAAACTGTTTTTT.

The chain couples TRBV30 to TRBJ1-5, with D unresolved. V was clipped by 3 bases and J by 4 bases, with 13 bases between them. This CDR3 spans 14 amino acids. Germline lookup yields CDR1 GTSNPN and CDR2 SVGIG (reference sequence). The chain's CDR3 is CAWSGSEWNQPQHF. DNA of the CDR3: TGTGCCTGGAGCGGCTCAGAATGGAATCAGCCCCAGCATTTT.